This T cell receptor beta chain derives from a study of blood T cell repertoires in COVID-19. Study information: The samples span acute and convalescent COVID-19 from the United States, Italy and Spain. From T cells, B-cell-depleted T cells, or PBMCs came the material, which was cDNA or gDNA.

Study processing details: The assay estimated nucleated cells by amplifying reference gene primers. The table came from immunoSEQ multiplex PCR; TCRdb's copy has only in-frame clones and leaves some out. V and J calls and clone size are given by that table; D and trimming were obtained from the DNA. The sample contains some 77,000 clones, roughly 89% of which appear only once. The germline V gene has CDR1 SGHAT and CDR2 FQNNGV. The length of the CDR3 is 15 residues. V lost 1 base to trimming and J lost 4 bases, with 11 bases between them. The gene calls are TRBV11-2 and TRBJ1-5; a weak D match, TRBD1 (5 bases). The sample comprised peripheral blood. The origin of this receptor is a man aged 25-40 years with acute or convalescent COVID-19. The CDR3 sequence is CASSLVQGPNQPQHF. The CDR3 nucleotides read TGTGCCAGCAGCTTAGTGCAGGGTCCAAATCAGCCCCAGCATTTT.